The subject of this entry is one T cell receptor (beta chain). The antigen is not known. The CDR3 extends over 15 amino acids. In germline, CDR1 is MNHEY, CDR2 SVGAGI. V was cut by 8 bases and J by 5 bases, with 22 bases left in between. The sample is drawn from a study of T cell responses to AZD1222 COVID-19 vaccine. General observations from the study: Possibly, clonal diversity was underestimated; donors were largely white British and included more females. The study identified only six AZD1222 recipients as seropositive at baseline.

The repertoire was sequenced with immunoSEQ multiplex PCR; TCRdb's copy has only in-frame clones and lacks some. This table holds more than 250,000 clones, about 92% found once. This TCR was sampled from an adult in good health. The sequences come from peripheral blood, collected on day 0 of AZD1222 vaccination. V and J are TRBV6-5 and TRBJ2-7, with D maybe TRBD1 (5 bases). The CDR3 sequence: CASALQGSVWNEQYF. CDR3 nucleotides: TGTGCCAGCGCCCTTCAGGGATCGGTGTGGAACGAGCAGTACTTC.